The clone carrying this TCR beta chain was counted only a few times. Its specificity is unknown. This specimen comes from a study of blood T cells in healthy people across ages. Study in general: For every two T cells, template switching captured about one barcoded beta molecule.

Points from the study as a whole: Estimated diversity across one million T cells was deemed an underestimate.

A J-beta primer mix and a sample-barcoded 5' primer were used in a second PCR of roughly 7 to 12 cycles. TCRdb used MiXCR to reprocess the 5' RACE reads, holding one entry per CDR3 protein. The profile shows about 2 million distinct CDR3 sequences, around half of them singletons. This receptor was obtained from a woman between 40 and 55 years old in good health. The sequencing sample was made of blood.

CDR3 DNA sequence: TGCAGGGGGACAGGGACTGCAGATACGCAGTATTTT. Encoded protein: CRGTGTADTQYF. The J gene is TRBJ2-3, the V gene TRBV20-1; 9 bases match TRBD1. This CDR3 comprises 12 residues. Germline loops: CDR1 DFQATT, CDR2 SNEGSKA (reference sequence).